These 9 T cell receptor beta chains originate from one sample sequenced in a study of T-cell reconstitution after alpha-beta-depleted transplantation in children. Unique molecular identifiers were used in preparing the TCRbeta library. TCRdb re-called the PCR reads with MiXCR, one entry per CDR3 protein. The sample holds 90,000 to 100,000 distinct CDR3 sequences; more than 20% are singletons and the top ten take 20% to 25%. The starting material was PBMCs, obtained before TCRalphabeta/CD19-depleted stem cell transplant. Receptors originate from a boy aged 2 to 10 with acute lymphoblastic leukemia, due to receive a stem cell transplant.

The CDR3 loop is CASSWGLSPDTQYF. The CDR3 region has the DNA TGTGCCAGCAGCTGGGGACTGAGCCCAGATACGCAGTATTTT. The chain joins TRBV5-6 to TRBJ2-3, with a weak D call TRBD2 (6 bases). Germline V lookup: CDR1 SGHDT, CDR2 YYEEEE. This CDR3 region has 14 residues. V gave up 3 bases and J gave up 4 bases, with 12 bases separating them.

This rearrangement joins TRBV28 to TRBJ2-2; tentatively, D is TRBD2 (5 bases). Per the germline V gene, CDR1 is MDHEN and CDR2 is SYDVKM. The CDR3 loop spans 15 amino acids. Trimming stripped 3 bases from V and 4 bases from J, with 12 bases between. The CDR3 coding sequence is TGTGCCAGCAGTTTTCGGGGTACGGGCACCGGGGAGCTGTTTTTT. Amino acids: CASSFRGTGTGELFF. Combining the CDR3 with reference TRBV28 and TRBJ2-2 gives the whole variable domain DVKVTQSSRYLVKRTGEKVFLECVQDMDHENMFWYRQDPGLGLRLIYFSYDVKMKEKGDIPEGYSVSREKKERFSLILESASTNQTSMYLCASSFRGTGTGELFFGEGSRLTVL.

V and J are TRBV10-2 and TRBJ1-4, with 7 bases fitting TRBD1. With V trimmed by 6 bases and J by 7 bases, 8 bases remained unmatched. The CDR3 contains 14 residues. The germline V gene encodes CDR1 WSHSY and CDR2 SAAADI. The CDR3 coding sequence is TGCGCCAGCAGGGCTCCAGGGGGTGCTGAAAAACTGTTTTTT. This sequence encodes CASRAPGGAEKLFF.

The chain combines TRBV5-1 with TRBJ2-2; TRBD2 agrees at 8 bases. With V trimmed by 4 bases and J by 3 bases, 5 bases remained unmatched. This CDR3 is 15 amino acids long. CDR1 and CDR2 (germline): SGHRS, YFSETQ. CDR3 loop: CASSPTSGHTGELFF. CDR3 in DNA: TGCGCCAGCAGCCCAACTAGCGGCCACACCGGGGAGCTGTTTTTT. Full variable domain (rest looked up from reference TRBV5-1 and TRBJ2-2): KAGVTQTPRYLIKTRGQQVTLSCSPISGHRSVSWYQQTPGQGLQFLFEYFSETQRNKGNFPGRFSGRQFSNSRSEMNVSTLELGDSALYLCASSPTSGHTGELFFGEGSRLTVL.

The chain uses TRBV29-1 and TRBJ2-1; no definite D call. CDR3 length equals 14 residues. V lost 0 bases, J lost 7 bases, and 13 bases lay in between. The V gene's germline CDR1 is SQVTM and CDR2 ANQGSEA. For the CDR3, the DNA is TGCAGCGTTGAAGAAGTGACAAACCTGAATGAGCAGTTCTTC. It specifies CSVEEVTNLNEQFF.

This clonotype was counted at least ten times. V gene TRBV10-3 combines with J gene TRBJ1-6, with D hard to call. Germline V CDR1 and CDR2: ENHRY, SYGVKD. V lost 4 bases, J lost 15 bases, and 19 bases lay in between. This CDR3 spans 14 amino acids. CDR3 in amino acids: CAISGGTSDPHLHF. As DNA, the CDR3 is TGTGCCATCAGTGGGGGAACTTCTGATCCGCACCTCCACTTT.

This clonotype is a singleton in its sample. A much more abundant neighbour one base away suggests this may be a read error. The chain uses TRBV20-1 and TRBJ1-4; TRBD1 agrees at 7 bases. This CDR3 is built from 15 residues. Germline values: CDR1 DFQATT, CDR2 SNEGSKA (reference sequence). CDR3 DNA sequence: TGCAGTGCTTGGGACAGACTGCCAACTAATGAAAAACCGTTTTTT. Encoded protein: CSAWDRLPTNEKPFF.

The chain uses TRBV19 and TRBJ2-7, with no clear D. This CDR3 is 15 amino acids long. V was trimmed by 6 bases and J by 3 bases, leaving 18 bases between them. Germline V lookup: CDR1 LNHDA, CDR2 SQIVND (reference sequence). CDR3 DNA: TGTGCCAGTAGCCCCCGGAACAGTTTAAACTACGAGCAGTACTTC. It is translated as CASSPRNSLNYEQYF.

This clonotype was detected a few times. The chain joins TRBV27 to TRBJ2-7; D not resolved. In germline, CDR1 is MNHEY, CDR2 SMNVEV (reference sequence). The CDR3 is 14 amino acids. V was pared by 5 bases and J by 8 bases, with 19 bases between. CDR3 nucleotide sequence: TGTGCCAGCAGTCCCGGTTTCGCGGCCTCTCAGCAGTACTTC. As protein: CASSPGFAASQQYF.